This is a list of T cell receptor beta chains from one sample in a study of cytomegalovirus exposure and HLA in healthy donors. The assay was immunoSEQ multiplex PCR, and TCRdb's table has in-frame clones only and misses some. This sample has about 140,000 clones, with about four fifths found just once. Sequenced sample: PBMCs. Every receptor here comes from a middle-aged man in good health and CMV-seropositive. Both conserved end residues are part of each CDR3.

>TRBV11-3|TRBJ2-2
CASSLGTGGGNTGELFF
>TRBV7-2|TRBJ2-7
CASSLNGAQSYEQYF
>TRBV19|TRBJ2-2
CASSIGQPLAGELFF
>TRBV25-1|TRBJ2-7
CASSDTSGRARWYEQYF
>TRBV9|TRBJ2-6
CASSVALGQGYGANVLTF
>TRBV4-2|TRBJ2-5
CASSQGTSGRSGETQYF
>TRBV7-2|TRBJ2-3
CASSRRLAGGTDTQYF
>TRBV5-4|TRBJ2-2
CASSQGLERGNTGELFF
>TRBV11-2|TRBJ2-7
CASSEGLYEQYF
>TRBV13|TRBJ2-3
CASSLVSSEDTQYF
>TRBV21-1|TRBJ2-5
CASSKLGGTWETQYF
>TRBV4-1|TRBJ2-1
CASSLWIGRGISNEQFF
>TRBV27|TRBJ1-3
CASAATGGNTIYF
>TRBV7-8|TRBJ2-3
CASTSRTDTQYF
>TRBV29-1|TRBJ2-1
CSVDGHTQGGFF
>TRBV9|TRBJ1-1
CASSFSGGFLNTEAFF
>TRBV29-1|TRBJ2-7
CSVVPGQGSYEQYF
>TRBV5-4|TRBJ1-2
CASSLEQGTYYGYTF
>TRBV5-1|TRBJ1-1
CASSRGHKAEAFF
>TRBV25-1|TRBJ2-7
CASSSTGGGEQYF
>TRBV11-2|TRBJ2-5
CASSFRTEEGETQYF
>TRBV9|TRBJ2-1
CASSASRADNEQFF
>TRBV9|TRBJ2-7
CASSVDNRLTEQYF
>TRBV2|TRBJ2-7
CASTRRDKGSYEQYF
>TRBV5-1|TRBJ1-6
CASSYNRGGVDSPLHF
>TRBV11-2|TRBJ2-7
CASSLGGAGEQYF
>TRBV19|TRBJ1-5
CASSPFNQPQHF
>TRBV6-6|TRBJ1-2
CASSYSRGNYGYTF